Following are 8 T cell receptor beta chains from one sample sequenced in a study of Ad26.COV2.S vaccination and SARS-CoV-2 variants. Treatment defined: 19 received Ad26.COV2.S at low or high dose, single or two shots; roughly 5 received placebo; per-sample allocation not given. Sampling occurred on day 63 after the first vaccine or placebo injection. TCRdb keeps only in-frame clones here, not all; method: immunoSEQ multiplex PCR. The sample consists of 510,000 or so clones, around 90% of them appearing once. The sequencing here drew on peripheral blood, taken in a trial of Ad26.COV2.S vaccine versus placebo. These receptors all come from a person aged 18 to 59 who received the Ad26.COV2.S COVID-19 vaccine or a placebo.

In DNA form, the CDR3 reads TGTGCCACCAGTGATTTGCAATCGGGGCTCGAGCAGTACTTC. Encoded protein: CATSDLQSGLEQYF. The genes are TRBV24-1 and TRBJ2-7, with D perhaps TRBD1 or TRBD2 (5 bases each). This CDR3 has 14 amino acids. Germline V gives CDR1 KGHDR, CDR2 SFDVKD. Trimming cost V 0 bases and J 6 bases, with 11 bases left between them.

The chain joins TRBV6-2 or TRBV6-3 to TRBJ1-5; 8 bases align to TRBD1. CDR1 is MNHEY, CDR2 SVGEGT, per germline. V gave up 0 bases and J gave up 4 bases; unmatched junction bases: 5. The CDR3 length is 16 residues. This CDR3 is CASSYSRRGLNQPQHF. DNA for the CDR3: TGTGCCAGCAGTTACTCGCGCAGGGGGCTTAATCAGCCCCAGCATTTT.

The chain employs TRBV14 and TRBJ2-7; D uncertain. Germline V gene data show CDR1 as SGHDN and CDR2 as FVKESK. This CDR3 contains 15 residues. Trimming took off 2 bases at V and 2 bases at J, with 13 bases between the two ends. DNA for the CDR3: TGTGCCAGCAGCCAATCGGAAGGGAAGGCCTACGAGCAGTACTTC. Protein sequence: CASSQSEGKAYEQYF.

The chain carries TRBV6-2 or TRBV6-3 and TRBJ2-1; perhaps TRBD1 as D (6 bases). The V end lost 5 bases, the J end lost 16 bases, and 18 bases lay between the germline ends. This CDR3 has 12 amino acids. Germline assignment: CDR1 MNHEY and CDR2 SVGEGT. CDR3 sequence (DNA): TGTGCCAGCAGTAACACACAGGGTGGGGGTTTCTTC. It is translated as CASSNTQGGGFF.

The CDR3 DNA is TGTGCCAGCCTCGAGGGAGGGAACAATCAGCCCCAGCATTTT. It translates to CASLEGGNNQPQHF. The chain couples TRBV28 to TRBJ1-5; unclear D gene. Germline values: CDR1 MDHEN, CDR2 SYDVKM. The germline V and J ends were trimmed by 8 bases and 3 bases, with 14 bases remaining between them. CDR3 length: 14 residues. The variable domain in full, completed from reference TRBV28 and TRBJ1-5, reads DVKVTQSSRYLVKRTGEKVFLECVQDMDHENMFWYRQDPGLGLRLIYFSYDVKMKEKGDIPEGYSVSREKKERFSLILESASTNQTSMYLCASLEGGNNQPQHFGDGTRLSIL.

V usage is TRBV6-6 and J usage is TRBJ1-6; D gene unclear. The V end lost 5 bases, the J end lost 6 bases, and 17 bases lay between the germline ends. This CDR3 region has 16 residues. The germline gives CDR1 MNHNY, CDR2 SVGAGI (reference sequence). The CDR3 DNA follows: TGTGCCAGCAGTCCCCCGCTCGCCAGGACTAATTCACCCCTCCACTTT. It yields the protein CASSPPLARTNSPLHF.

V is TRBV10-3 and J is TRBJ2-3; tentative D call: TRBD2 (6 bases). Trimming took 2 bases from V and 6 from J, leaving 30 bases between them. The CDR3 consists of 20 residues. Germline CDR1 ENHRY, CDR2 SYGVKD. The CDR3 region has the DNA TGTGCCATCAGTGAGCGTCGCCCGAAGTCCTCTACTAGCAGGGCGGATACGCAGTATTTT. It yields the protein CAISERRPKSSTSRADTQYF.

V and J are TRBV6-6 and TRBJ1-6; 9 bases are a match to TRBD1. V lost 6 bases and J lost 10; bases outside the gene matches: 10. The germline V gene has CDR1 MNHNY and CDR2 SVGAGI (reference sequence). The CDR3 has 15 amino acids. DNA of the CDR3: TGTGCCAGCAGAGCGGACAGGGGAGAGGGATCACCCCTCCACTTT. Protein sequence: CASRADRGEGSPLHF.